The 10 T cell receptor beta chains in this list originate from one sample, sequenced in a study of blood T cells in healthy people across ages. A J-beta primer mix and a sample-barcoded 5' primer were used in a second PCR of roughly 6 to 11 cycles. TCRdb itself ran the 5' RACE reads through MiXCR, one entry per CDR3 protein. Found here are some 920,000 distinct CDR3 sequences, roughly half of them singletons; the top ten hold 20% to 25%. Sequencing was carried out using blood. The receptors here all came from a woman aged 55-69 years in good health.

V and J are TRBV2 and TRBJ2-1; tentatively, D is TRBD1 or TRBD2 (5 bases each). Judging by the DNA end, TRBJ2-7 fits better; the J call may be wrong. CDR3 length: 14 amino acids. Looked up from germline, CDR1 is SNHLY and CDR2 is FYNNEI. The CDR3 protein is CASSRSGARGEQYF. DNA for the CDR3: TGTGCCAGCAGTAGGTCCGGGGCCCGGGGAGAGCAGTACTTC.

This clonotype was seen a few times. J is TRBJ2-1 and V is TRBV20-1, with D perhaps matching TRBD1 (6 bases). The V gene's germline CDR1 is DFQATT and CDR2 SNEGSKA (reference sequence). The CDR3 is made up of 13 amino acids. The germline V and J ends were trimmed by 5 bases and 6 bases, with 14 bases remaining between them. The chain's CDR3 is CSALGRGGNEQFF. The CDR3 DNA reads as TGCAGTGCTCTCGGCAGGGGTGGCAATGAGCAGTTCTTC.

The V call is TRBV6-1, the J call TRBJ2-7; the match to TRBD2 covers 7 bases. This CDR3 contains 16 residues. V dropped 0 bases and J dropped 0; count of bases not matched to a gene: 5. Germline V lookup: CDR1 MNHNS, CDR2 SASEGT. CDR3: CASSEASGTYSYEQYF. CDR3 coding DNA: TGTGCCAGCAGTGAAGCGAGCGGGACCTACTCCTACGAGCAGTACTTC.

Ten or more counts support this clonotype. CDR3 residues: CSVDKREGYEQYF. CDR3 nucleotide sequence: TGCAGCGTTGACAAGCGGGAGGGCTACGAGCAGTACTTC. The chain uses TRBV29-1 and TRBJ2-7; 10 bases map to TRBD2. The germline V gene encodes CDR1 SQVTM and CDR2 ANQGSEA. The CDR3 is made up of 13 amino acids. The V segment lost 3 bases and the J segment 3 bases; nucleotides outside the gene matches: 2.

The CDR3, as DNA: TGTGCCAGCAGCCAAGTCTACGCGCAGCCCCAGCATTTT. As protein: CASSQVYAQPQHF. The genes are TRBV3-1 and TRBJ1-5; D ambiguous. Trimming removed 1 base from V and 7 bases from J, with 8 bases in between. This CDR3 has 13 residues. Germline V gene sequence: CDR1 LGHDT, CDR2 YNNKEL (reference sequence).

The chain uses TRBV7-8 and TRBJ2-5, with 8 bases identical to TRBD2. CDR1 and CDR2 from the germline V gene are SGHVS and FQNEAQ. After removal of 5 bases from V and 1 base from J, the junction contained 6 bases not matched to a gene. CDR3 length: 15 amino acids. CDR3 DNA sequence: TGTGCCAGCAGCGTGGCTAGCGGGTCCCAAGAGACCCAGTACTTC. Amino acids: CASSVASGSQETQYF.

DNA for the CDR3: TGTGCCAGTCTGGGGCCTAGCGGGAGACAGGAGACCCAGTACTTC. This translates into CASLGPSGRQETQYF. V gene TRBV28 combines with J gene TRBJ2-5, with TRBD2 matching over 10 bases. This CDR3 is 15 amino acids long. Germline assignment: CDR1 MDHEN and CDR2 SYDVKM. V was pared by 9 bases and J by 5 bases, with 12 bases of the junction left unmatched.

V and J are TRBV7-2 and TRBJ2-2; the D gene is possibly TRBD2 (6 bases). In germline, CDR1 is SGHTA, CDR2 FQGNSA. The germline V and J ends were trimmed by 5 bases and 4 bases, with 17 bases remaining between them. The CDR3 length is 16 residues. The CDR3: CASSAIPSDLTGELFF. Written as DNA, the CDR3 is TGTGCCAGCAGCGCGATACCTAGCGACCTCACCGGGGAGCTGTTTTTT.

Only a few counts were recorded for this clonotype. The gene calls are TRBV20-1 and TRBJ2-1; D is perhaps TRBD2 (6 bases). Per germline, CDR1 DFQATT and CDR2 SNEGSKA (reference sequence). The CDR3 spans 14 residues. V was pared by 8 bases and J by 4 bases, with 18 bases between. The CDR3 loop reads CSSKTGAGYNEQFF. CDR3 nucleotides: TGCAGTAGTAAGACGGGCGCGGGATACAATGAGCAGTTCTTC.

This chain links TRBV6-1 with TRBJ2-7; D is possibly TRBD1 (6 bases). Germline V CDR1 and CDR2: MNHNS, SASEGT. Trimming left V 6 bases short and J 0 bases short, with 12 bases between. CDR3 size: 14 residues. CDR3 DNA: TGTGCCAGCAGATGGACAGTCAACTCCTACGAGCAGTACTTC. It specifies CASRWTVNSYEQYF.